The 8 T cell receptor beta chains presented below share a single source sample, sequenced in a study of T-cell reconstitution after alpha-beta-depleted transplantation in children. The authors prepared the TCRbeta library with unique molecular identifiers. Via MiXCR, TCRdb re-called the PCR reads, giving one row per CDR3 protein. This repertoire shows 700,000 or so distinct CDR3 sequences, around 13% found once; its top ten account for 0.79%. Sample: PBMCs, taken before TCRalphabeta/CD19-depleted stem cell transplant. These TCRs come from a girl between 2 and 10 years old with congenital amegakaryocytic thrombocytopenia, due to receive a stem cell transplant.

This clonotype has more than one count but fewer than ten. At one boundary the junction diverges from the germline segment, which might be a read error. CDR3 loop: CASTQVIWGLADNEQFF. The DNA for the CDR3 is TGTGCCAGCACCCAAGTTATATGGGGACTAGCGGACAATGAGCAGTTCTTC. This chain links TRBV3-1 with TRBJ2-1, with 11 bases identical to TRBD2. The CDR3 has 17 amino acids. CDR1 LGHDT and CDR2 YNNKEL come from the germline V gene (reference sequence).

The sample holds many counts of this clonotype. The genes are TRBV20-1 and TRBJ1-2; 9 bases line up with TRBD1. The germline V gene has CDR1 DFQATT and CDR2 SNEGSKA (reference sequence). The CDR3 spans 13 residues. J lost 5 bases, V lost 5 bases, and 6 bases had no gene match. This CDR3 is CSAGTGKSYGYTF. The CDR3, as DNA: TGCAGTGCTGGGACAGGGAAATCTTATGGCTACACCTTC.

The chain combines TRBV4-1 with TRBJ2-4; D might be TRBD1 (6 bases). The CDR3 length is 15 residues. Germline CDR1 MGHRA, CDR2 YSYEKL. With 2 bases removed from V and 4 bases from J, the gap between germline ends came to 12 bases. Here the CDR3 DNA reads TGCGCCAGCAGCCAACCGGGACACGGAAAAAACATTCAGTACTTC. The encoded protein is CASSQPGHGKNIQYF.

This clonotype has ten or more counts. J is TRBJ2-1 and V is TRBV20-1; unclear D gene. The CDR3 has 13 residues. V gave up 6 bases and J gave up 8 bases, with 17 bases separating them. Germline CDR1 is DFQATT and CDR2 is SNEGSKA (reference sequence). CDR3 residues: CSATGPAVDEQFF. The CDR3 nucleotides are TGCAGTGCAACTGGGCCTGCCGTCGATGAGCAGTTCTTC.

This clonotype came up many times. The chain joins TRBV7-2 to TRBJ1-5; D is possibly TRBD1 (5 bases). Germline loops: CDR1 SGHTA, CDR2 FQGNSA. Trimming removed 0 bases at V and 5 bases at J, with 14 bases between. CDR3 length equals 16 residues. The CDR3 sequence is CASSLASRQSYQPQHF. Here the CDR3 DNA reads TGTGCCAGCAGCTTAGCGAGTCGACAGAGTTATCAGCCCCAGCATTTT.

This clonotype has only a few counts. The rearrangement joins TRBV5-1 to TRBJ2-1; D is undetermined. Trimming removed 0 bases from V and 11 bases from J, with 9 bases in between. The germline gives CDR1 SGHRS, CDR2 YFSETQ. The CDR3 has 12 residues. The CDR3 loop is CASSLVLSQQFF. The CDR3 DNA is TGCGCCAGCAGCTTGGTACTATCCCAGCAGTTCTTC.

This clonotype was seen at least ten times. The chain couples TRBV12-3 or TRBV12-4 to TRBJ2-3, with 10 positions matching TRBD1. CDR3 size: 14 residues. The J segment lost 2 bases and the V segment lost 7 bases, leaving 3 bases of the junction unmatched. Here the CDR3 DNA reads TGTGCCAGCAACGACAGGGGGCACACAGATACGCAGTATTTT. This codes for CASNDRGHTDTQYF.

This clonotype was found a few times. The CDR3 coding sequence is TGCAGCGTTGAAGTTGGACAGGGGGCGCGTTATGGCTACACCTTC. Protein sequence: CSVEVGQGARYGYTF. The rearrangement links TRBV29-1 to TRBJ1-2; 11 positions agree with TRBD1. Germline lookup yields CDR1 SQVTM and CDR2 ANQGSEA. The CDR3 runs 15 residues. Losses at the gene ends were 1 base for V and 5 bases for J; bases not matched to a gene: 6.